The 4 T cell receptor beta chains below were found in one sample sequenced in a study of beta chain features in type 1 diabetes. Findings and caveats of the study: Among all four CD4+ subsets, Type 1 diabetes patients had TCRB CDR3s that were moderately but significantly shorter.

All of the isolated RNA was reverse transcribed, so expressed TCRB transcripts were sequenced. Only in-frame clones appear in the TCRdb table, and some are missing; sequencing was by immunoSEQ multiplex PCR. The repertoire holds about 650,000 clones, with 9.5% to 15% as singletons. Their recognized antigens are unknown. The sequenced sample consisted of naive CD4+ T cells from blood. All receptors come from a man younger than 40 with type 1 diabetes.

This clone was counted between two and nine times. V is TRBV7-9 and J is TRBJ1-6; TRBD1 might be the D (5 bases). CDR1 SEHNR and CDR2 FQNEAQ come from the germline V gene (reference sequence). V shed 1 base and J shed 8 bases, with 9 bases lying between them. The CDR3 length is 14 residues. CDR3 loop: CASSLVMGDSPLHF. The CDR3 region has the DNA TGTGCCAGCAGCTTAGTTATGGGGGATTCACCCCTCCACTTT. The variable domain in full, with the rest retrieved from reference TRBV7-9 and TRBJ1-6, is DTGVSQNPRHKITKRGQNVTFRCDPISEHNRLYWYRQTLGQGPEFLTYFQNEAQLEKSRLLSDRFSAERPKGSFSTLEIQRTEQGDSAMYLCASSLVMGDSPLHFGNGTRLTVT.

This clone has a handful of counts. Written as DNA, the CDR3 is TGCAGCGTAAAAACGGGTAACACAGATACGCAGTATTTT. Translating gives CSVKTGNTDTQYF. The genes are TRBV29-1 and TRBJ2-3; no clear D gene. Germline assignment: CDR1 SQVTM and CDR2 ANQGSEA. V was cut by 6 bases and J by 2 bases, with 12 bases left in between. This CDR3 is 13 amino acids long.

The chain uses TRBV10-3 and TRBJ1-5, with D possibly being TRBD1 (6 bases). V was pared by 0 bases and J by 2 bases, with 8 bases between. The CDR3 runs 15 residues. Germline CDR1 ENHRY, CDR2 SYGVKD. The CDR3 nucleotides read TGTGCCATCAGTGAGTCATCAGGGGGCAATCAGCCCCAGCATTTT. Protein sequence: CAISESSGGNQPQHF.

V gene TRBV4-2 combines with J gene TRBJ2-1; perhaps TRBD2 as D (6 bases). V was shortened by 1 base and J by 0 bases, with 7 bases between the two germline ends. This CDR3 is built from 15 residues. Per the germline V gene, CDR1 is LGHNA and CDR2 is YNFKEQ. The CDR3: CASSQATSSYNEQFF. As DNA, the CDR3 is TGTGCCAGCAGCCAAGCGACTAGCTCCTACAATGAGCAGTTCTTC.